Below, one T cell receptor (beta chain) is given with its context. The CDR3 consists of 12 residues. Trimming stripped 1 base from V and 6 bases from J, with 7 bases between. Germline V CDR1 and CDR2: SGHDT, YYEEEE. This sample is part of a study of technical replicates of blood from a handful of donors. Assay used: immunoSEQ multiplex PCR; TCRdb lists only in-frame clones, some missing. The data show 60,000 to 90,000 clones, nearly 97% seen once. The chain uses TRBV5-6 and TRBJ1-1; D perhaps matches TRBD1 (5 bases). The material sequenced was T cells isolated from PBMCs. The receptor was isolated from a human donor in good health. The CDR3 loop is CASSLRGAEAFF. The DNA of the CDR3 is TGTGCCAGCAGCTTGCGGGGGGCTGAAGCTTTCTTT.